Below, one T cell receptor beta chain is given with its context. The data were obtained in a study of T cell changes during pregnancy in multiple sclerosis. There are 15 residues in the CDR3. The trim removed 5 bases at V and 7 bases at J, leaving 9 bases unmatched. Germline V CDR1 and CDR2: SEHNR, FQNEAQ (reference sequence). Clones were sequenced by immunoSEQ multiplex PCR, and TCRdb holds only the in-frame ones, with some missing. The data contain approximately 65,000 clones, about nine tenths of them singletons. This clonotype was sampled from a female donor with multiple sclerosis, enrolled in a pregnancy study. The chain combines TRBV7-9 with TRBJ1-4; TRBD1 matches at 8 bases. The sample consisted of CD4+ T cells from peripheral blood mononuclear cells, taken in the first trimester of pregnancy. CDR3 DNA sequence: TGTGCCAGCAGCACGATCAGGGGGCTGGGTGAAAAACTGTTTTTT. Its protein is CASSTIRGLGEKLFF. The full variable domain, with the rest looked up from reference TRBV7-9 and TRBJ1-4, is DTGVSQNPRHKITKRGQNVTFRCDPISEHNRLYWYRQTLGQGPEFLTYFQNEAQLEKSRLLSDRFSAERPKGSFSTLEIQRTEQGDSAMYLCASSTIRGLGEKLFFGSGTQLSVL.